This T cell receptor beta chain was obtained from a study of response to subunit inactivated influenza vaccine. One entry per CDR3 protein, called by TCRdb with MiXCR from the RT-PCR reads. This sample has 500,000 to 600,000 distinct CDR3 sequences; approximately 11% occur once, and the top ten carry 11%. Findings of the study overall: Each seasonal flu vaccination may recruit only limited new T cells, authors suggested.

The CDR3 spans 20 residues. Trimming removed 4 bases at V and 1 base at J, with 23 bases between. Germline CDR1 is KGHSY and CDR2 is FQNENV. Concerning this clonotype itself: Its target is not known.

The same data also contributed to another study, on T cells expressing NK-cell markers. Per that study: UMIs accompanied the 5'RACE template switching by which TCR beta cDNA was made.

The origin of this receptor is a man aged 50-60 years who received an inactivated influenza vaccine. The sequenced sample was PBMCs from blood, obtained on the day of vaccination. The chain carries TRBV16 and TRBJ1-6; tentative D call: TRBD1 (6 bases). CDR3 loop: CASSRTGMMQGRSYNSPLHF. For the CDR3, the DNA is TGTGCCAGCAGCCGAACTGGGATGATGCAGGGGAGGTCCTATAATTCACCCCTCCACTTT. Using reference TRBV16 and TRBJ1-6 for the parts outside the CDR3, the full variable domain is GEEVAQTPKHLVRGEGQKAKLYCAPIKGHSYVFWYQQVLKNEFKFLISFQNENVFDETGMPKERFSAKCLPNSPCSLEIQATKLEDSAVYFCASSRTGMMQGRSYNSPLHFGNGTRLTVT.